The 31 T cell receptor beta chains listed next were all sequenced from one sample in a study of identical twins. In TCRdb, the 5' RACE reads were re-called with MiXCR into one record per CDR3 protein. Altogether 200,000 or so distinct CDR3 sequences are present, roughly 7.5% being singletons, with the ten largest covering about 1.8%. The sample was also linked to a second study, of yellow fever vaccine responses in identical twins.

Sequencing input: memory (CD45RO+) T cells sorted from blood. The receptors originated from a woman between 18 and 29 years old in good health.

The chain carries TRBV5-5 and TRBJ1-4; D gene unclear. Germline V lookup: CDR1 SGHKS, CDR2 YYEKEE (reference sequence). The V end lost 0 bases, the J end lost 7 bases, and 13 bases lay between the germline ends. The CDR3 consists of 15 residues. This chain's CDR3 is CASSLARRPVEKLFF. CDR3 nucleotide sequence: TGTGCCAGCAGCTTGGCACGGCGGCCCGTTGAAAAACTGTTTTTT.

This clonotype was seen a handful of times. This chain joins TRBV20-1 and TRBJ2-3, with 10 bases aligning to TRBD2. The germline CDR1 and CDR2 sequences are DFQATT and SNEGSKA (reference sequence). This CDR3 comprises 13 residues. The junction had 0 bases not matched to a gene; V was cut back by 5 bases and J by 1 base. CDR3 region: CSAGLAGTDTQYF. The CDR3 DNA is TGCAGTGCTGGACTAGCGGGCACAGATACGCAGTATTTT.

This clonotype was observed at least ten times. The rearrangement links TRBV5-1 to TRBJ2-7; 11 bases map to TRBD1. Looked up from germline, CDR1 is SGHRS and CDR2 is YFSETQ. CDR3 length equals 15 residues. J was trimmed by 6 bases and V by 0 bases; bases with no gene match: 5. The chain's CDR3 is CASSLAWTGGFEQYF. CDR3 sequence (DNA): TGCGCCAGCAGCTTGGCCTGGACAGGGGGCTTCGAGCAGTACTTC. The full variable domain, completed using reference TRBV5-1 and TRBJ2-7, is KAGVTQTPRYLIKTRGQQVTLSCSPISGHRSVSWYQQTPGQGLQFLFEYFSETQRNKGNFPGRFSGRQFSNSRSEMNVSTLELGDSALYLCASSLAWTGGFEQYFGPGTRLTVT.

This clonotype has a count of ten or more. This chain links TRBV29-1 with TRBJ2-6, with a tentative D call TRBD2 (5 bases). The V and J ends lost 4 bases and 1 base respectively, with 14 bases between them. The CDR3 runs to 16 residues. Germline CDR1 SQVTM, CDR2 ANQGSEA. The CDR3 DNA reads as TGCAGCGTTGTAGGACTCGGAATGTCTGGGGCCAACGTCCTGACTTTC. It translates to CSVVGLGMSGANVLTF.

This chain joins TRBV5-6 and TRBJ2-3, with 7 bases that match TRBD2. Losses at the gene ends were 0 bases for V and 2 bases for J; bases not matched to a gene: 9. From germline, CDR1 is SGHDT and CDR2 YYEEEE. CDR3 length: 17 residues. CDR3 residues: CASSLDGLEQNTDTQYF. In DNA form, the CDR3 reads TGTGCCAGCAGCTTGGATGGACTAGAACAGAACACAGATACGCAGTATTTT.

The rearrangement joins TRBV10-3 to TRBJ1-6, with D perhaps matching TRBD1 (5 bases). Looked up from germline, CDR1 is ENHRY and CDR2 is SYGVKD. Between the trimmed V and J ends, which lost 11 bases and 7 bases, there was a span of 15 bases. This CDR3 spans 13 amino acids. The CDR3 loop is CAVSGDLNSPLHF. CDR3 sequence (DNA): TGTGCCGTCTCCGGGGACTTAAATTCACCCCTCCACTTT.

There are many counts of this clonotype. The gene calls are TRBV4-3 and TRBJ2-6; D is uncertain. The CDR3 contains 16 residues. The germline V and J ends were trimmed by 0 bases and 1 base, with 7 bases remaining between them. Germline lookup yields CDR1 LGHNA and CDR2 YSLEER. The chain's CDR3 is CASSQDLGSGANVLTF. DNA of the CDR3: TGCGCCAGCAGCCAAGATCTAGGTTCTGGGGCCAACGTCCTGACTTTC.

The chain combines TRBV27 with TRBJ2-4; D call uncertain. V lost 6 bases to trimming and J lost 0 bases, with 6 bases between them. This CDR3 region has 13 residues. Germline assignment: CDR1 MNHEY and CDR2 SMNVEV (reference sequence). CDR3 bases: TGTGCCAGCAGAAGCCTAGCCAAAAACATTCAGTACTTC. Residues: CASRSLAKNIQYF.

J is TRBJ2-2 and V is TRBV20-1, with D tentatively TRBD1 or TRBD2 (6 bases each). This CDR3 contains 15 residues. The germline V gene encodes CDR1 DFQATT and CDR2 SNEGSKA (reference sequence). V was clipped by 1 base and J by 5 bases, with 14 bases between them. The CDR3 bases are TGCAGTGCTAGAGGGGCGGGAAGGGGGACCGGGGAGCTGTTTTTT. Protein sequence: CSARGAGRGTGELFF.

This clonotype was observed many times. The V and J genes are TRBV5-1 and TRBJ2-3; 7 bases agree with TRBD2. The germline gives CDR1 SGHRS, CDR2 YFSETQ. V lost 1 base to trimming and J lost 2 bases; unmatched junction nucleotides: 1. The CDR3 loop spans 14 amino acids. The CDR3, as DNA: TGCGCCAGCAGCTTGACTAGCGACACAGATACGCAGTATTTT. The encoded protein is CASSLTSDTDTQYF.

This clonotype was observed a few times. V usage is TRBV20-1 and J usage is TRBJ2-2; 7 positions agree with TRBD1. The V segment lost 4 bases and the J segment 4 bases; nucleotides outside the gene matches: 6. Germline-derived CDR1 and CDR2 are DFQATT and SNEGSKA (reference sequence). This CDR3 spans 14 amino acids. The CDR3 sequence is CSAKRGPGTGELFF. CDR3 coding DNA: TGCAGTGCTAAGAGGGGGCCAGGCACCGGGGAGCTGTTTTTT.

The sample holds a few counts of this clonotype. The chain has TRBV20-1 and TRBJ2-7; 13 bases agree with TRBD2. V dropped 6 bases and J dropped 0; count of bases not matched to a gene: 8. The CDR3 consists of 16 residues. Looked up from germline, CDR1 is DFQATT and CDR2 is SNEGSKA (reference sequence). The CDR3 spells CSATGLAGALSYEQYF. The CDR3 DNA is TGCAGTGCCACCGGACTAGCGGGAGCCCTCTCCTACGAGCAGTACTTC.

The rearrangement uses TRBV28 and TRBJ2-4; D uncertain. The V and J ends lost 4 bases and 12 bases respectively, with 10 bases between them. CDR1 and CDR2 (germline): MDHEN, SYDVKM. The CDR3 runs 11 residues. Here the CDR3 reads CASSSSGDQYF. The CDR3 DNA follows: TGTGCCAGCAGTTCATCCGGCGATCAGTACTTC.

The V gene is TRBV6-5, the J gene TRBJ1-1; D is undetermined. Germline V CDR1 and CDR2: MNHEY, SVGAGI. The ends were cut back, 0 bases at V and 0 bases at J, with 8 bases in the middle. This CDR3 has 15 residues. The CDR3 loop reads CASSYSGNMNTEAFF. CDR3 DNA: TGTGCCAGCAGTTACTCGGGGAATATGAACACTGAAGCTTTCTTT.

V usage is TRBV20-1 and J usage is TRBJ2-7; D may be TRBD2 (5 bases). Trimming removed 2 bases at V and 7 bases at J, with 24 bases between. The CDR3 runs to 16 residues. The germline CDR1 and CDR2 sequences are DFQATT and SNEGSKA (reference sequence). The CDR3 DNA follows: TGCAGTGCTAGACCCCCGGTGGGGAGTACCCTACGAGAGCAGTACTTC. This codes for CSARPPVGSTLREQYF.

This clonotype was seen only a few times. The CDR3 coding sequence is TGTGCCATCAGTGAGCGGCGGGAGGCTCGGGATACGCAGTATTTT. Encoded protein: CAISERREARDTQYF. The chain combines TRBV10-3 with TRBJ2-3; the match to TRBD2 covers 8 bases. CDR1 is ENHRY and CDR2 is SYGVKD in the germline V gene. J gave up 6 bases and V 2 bases, and 7 bases lay outside the gene matches. The CDR3 has 15 amino acids.

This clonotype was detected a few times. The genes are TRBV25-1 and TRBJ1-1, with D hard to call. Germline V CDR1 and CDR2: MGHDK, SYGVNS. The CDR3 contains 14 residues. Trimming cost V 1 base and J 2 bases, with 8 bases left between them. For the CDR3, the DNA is TGTGCCAGCAGTGAATCGAGACGAAACACTGAAGCTTTCTTT. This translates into CASSESRRNTEAFF. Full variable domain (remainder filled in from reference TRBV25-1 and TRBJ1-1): EADIYQTPRYLVIGTGKKITLECSQTMGHDKMYWYQQDPGMELHLIHYSYGVNSTEKGDLSSESTVSRIRTEHFPLTLESARPSHTSQYLCASSESRRNTEAFFGQGTRLTVV.

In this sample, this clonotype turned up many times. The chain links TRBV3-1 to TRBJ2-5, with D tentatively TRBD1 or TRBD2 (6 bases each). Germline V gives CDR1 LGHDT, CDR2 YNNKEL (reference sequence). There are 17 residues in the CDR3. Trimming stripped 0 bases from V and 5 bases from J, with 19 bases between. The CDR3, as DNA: TGTGCCAGCAGCCAAGAGCTTAGGGGGGTGCCAGTGGAGACCCAGTACTTC. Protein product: CASSQELRGVPVETQYF.

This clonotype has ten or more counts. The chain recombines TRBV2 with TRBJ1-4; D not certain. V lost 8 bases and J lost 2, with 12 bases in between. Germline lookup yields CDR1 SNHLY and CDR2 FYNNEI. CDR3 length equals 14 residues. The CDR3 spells CASRIVSTNEKLFF. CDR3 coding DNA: TGTGCCAGCCGTATAGTTAGTACTAATGAAAAACTGTTTTTT.

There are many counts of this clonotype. This chain's CDR3 is CATSRDKYSGANVLTF. CDR3 nucleotide sequence: TGTGCCACCAGCAGAGACAAATACTCTGGGGCCAACGTCCTGACTTTC. The rearrangement links TRBV15 to TRBJ2-6; no clear D. From germline, CDR1 is LNHNV and CDR2 YYDKDF (reference sequence). The CDR3 has 16 amino acids. The ends were cut back, 0 bases at V and 0 bases at J, with 6 bases in the middle.

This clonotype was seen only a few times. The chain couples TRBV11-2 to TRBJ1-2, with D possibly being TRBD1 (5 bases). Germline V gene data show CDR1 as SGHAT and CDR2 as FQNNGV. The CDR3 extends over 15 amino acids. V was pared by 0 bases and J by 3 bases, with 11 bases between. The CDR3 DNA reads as TGTGCCAGCAGCTTAGATGCTTTCAGGGACTATGGCTACACCTTC. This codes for CASSLDAFRDYGYTF.

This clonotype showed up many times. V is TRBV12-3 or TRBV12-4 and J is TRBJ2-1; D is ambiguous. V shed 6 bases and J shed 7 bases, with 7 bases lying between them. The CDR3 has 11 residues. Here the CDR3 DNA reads TGTGCCAGCAGCCCGTTGAATGAGCAGTTCTTC. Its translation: CASSPLNEQFF.

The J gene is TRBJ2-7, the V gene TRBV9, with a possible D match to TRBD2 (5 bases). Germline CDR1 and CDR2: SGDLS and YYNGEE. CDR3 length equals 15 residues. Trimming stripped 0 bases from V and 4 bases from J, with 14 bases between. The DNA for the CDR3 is TGTGCCAGCAGCGTAGATAACGGGGTACTATACGAGCAGTACTTC. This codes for CASSVDNGVLYEQYF.

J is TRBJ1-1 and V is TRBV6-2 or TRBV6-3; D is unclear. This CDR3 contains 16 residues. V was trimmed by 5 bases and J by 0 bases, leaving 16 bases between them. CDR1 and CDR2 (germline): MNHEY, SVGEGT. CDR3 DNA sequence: TGTGCCAGCAGTCAAAACATGAAAAAGATGAACACTGAAGCTTTCTTT. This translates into CASSQNMKKMNTEAFF.

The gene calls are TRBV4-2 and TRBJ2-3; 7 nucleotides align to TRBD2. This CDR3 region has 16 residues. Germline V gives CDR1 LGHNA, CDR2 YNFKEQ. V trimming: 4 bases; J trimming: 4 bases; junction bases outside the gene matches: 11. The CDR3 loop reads CASSPPGRGLADTQYF. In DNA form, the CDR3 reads TGTGCCAGCAGCCCCCCTGGGCGCGGACTAGCAGATACGCAGTATTTT.

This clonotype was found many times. In nucleotides, the CDR3 is TGTGCCAGCAGCAACACAGGAGATACACAAGAGACCCAGTACTTC. Its protein is CASSNTGDTQETQYF. The rearrangement joins TRBV21-1 to TRBJ2-5; TRBD1, as called in the table, went unchecked against the DNA. TRBV21-1 is reported as a pseudogene. The CDR3 sequence is 15 residues long.

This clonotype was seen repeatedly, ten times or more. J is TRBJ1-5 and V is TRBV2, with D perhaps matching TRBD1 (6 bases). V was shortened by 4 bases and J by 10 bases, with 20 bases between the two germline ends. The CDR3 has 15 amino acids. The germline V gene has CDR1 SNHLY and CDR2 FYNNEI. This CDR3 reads CASSVVIGGEGPQHF. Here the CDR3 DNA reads TGTGCCAGCAGTGTGGTTATAGGGGGGGAAGGTCCCCAGCATTTT.

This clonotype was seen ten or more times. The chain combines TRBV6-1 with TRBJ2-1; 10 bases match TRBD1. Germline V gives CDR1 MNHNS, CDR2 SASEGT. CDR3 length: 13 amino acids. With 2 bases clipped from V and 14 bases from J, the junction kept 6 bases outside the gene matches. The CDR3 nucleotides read TGTGCCAGCAGTGAAATTGGGACAGGGGAGAAGTTCTTC. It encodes CASSEIGTGEKFF.

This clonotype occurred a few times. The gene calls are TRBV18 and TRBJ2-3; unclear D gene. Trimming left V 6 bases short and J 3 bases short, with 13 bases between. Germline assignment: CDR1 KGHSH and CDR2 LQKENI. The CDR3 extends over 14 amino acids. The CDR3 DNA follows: TGTGCCAGCTCCCCAACTGTTCCGACAGATACGCAGTATTTT. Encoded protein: CASSPTVPTDTQYF.

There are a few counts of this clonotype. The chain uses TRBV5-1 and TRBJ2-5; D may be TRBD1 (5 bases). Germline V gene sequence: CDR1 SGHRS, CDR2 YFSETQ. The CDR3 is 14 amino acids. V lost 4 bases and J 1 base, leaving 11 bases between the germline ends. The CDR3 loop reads CASSRGQGQETQYF. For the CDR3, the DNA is TGCGCCAGCAGCCGCGGCCAGGGCCAAGAGACCCAGTACTTC. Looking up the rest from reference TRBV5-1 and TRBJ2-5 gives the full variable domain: KAGVTQTPRYLIKTRGQQVTLSCSPISGHRSVSWYQQTPGQGLQFLFEYFSETQRNKGNFPGRFSGRQFSNSRSEMNVSTLELGDSALYLCASSRGQGQETQYFGPGTRLLVL.

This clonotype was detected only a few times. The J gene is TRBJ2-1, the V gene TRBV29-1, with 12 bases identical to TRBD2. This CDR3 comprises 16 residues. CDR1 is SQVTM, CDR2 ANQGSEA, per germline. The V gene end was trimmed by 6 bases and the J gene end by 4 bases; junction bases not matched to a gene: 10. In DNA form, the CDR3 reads TGCAGCGTGGGATCGACTAGCGGGAGCGGGTACAATGAGCAGTTCTTC. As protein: CSVGSTSGSGYNEQFF.